Each of the 14 T cell receptor beta chains below was sequenced from the same sample in a study of T cells expressing NK-cell markers. TCRdb re-called the 5' RACE reads and catalogs CDR3 proteins one per entry, DNA excluded. Its table lists around 140,000 distinct CDR3 sequences. The sequenced sample consisted of blood T cells: a sorted CD56 or NKG2C T cell subset, CD4+ or CD8+ T cells, or bulk PBMC T cells (not recorded which). These receptors originate from a young man in good health.

The CDR3 reads CASRVGGGTEQFF. The chain carries TRBV27 and TRBJ2-1; TCRdb designates TRBD1, a call that cannot be tested without DNA. This CDR3 is 13 amino acids long. CDR1 is MNHEY, CDR2 SMNVEV, per germline (reference sequence).

The rearrangement joins TRBV20-1 to TRBJ2-1; TCRdb indicates TRBD1, and absent DNA this call remains unverified. Germline V gene sequence: CDR1 DFQATT, CDR2 SNEGSKA (reference sequence). The CDR3 runs to 17 residues. The CDR3 loop is CSASGSPGAGLYNEQFF.

Frequency places this clonotype as medium-sized. This sequence joins TRBV19 and TRBJ2-1; TCRdb reports TRBD1, a call that lacks DNA to check it against. Germline assignment: CDR1 LNHDA and CDR2 SQIVND (reference sequence). This CDR3 spans 15 amino acids. This CDR3 is CASSIGASSYNEQFF.

The V call is TRBV11-3, the J call TRBJ2-1. This CDR3 comprises 13 residues. Germline CDR1 reads SGHNT; CDR2 reads YENEEA. The CDR3 loop is CASSSQVIDEQFF.

The rearrangement links TRBV7-9 to TRBJ2-7. CDR1 and CDR2 (germline): SEHNR, FQNEAQ (reference sequence). The CDR3 runs 13 residues. CDR3 sequence: CASSLGSADEQYF.

V is TRBV29-1 and J is TRBJ2-1; there is no DNA to check the TCRdb D call of TRBD1. The length of the CDR3 is 11 residues. Germline CDR1 and CDR2: SQVTM and ANQGSEA. The CDR3 reads CSPRKGNEQFF.

The rearrangement joins TRBV27 to TRBJ2-1; TCRdb designates TRBD1, a call that cannot be tested without DNA. This CDR3 is built from 15 residues. In germline, CDR1 is MNHEY, CDR2 SMNVEV (reference sequence). CDR3 in amino acids: CASSLGTATYNEQFF.

The J gene is TRBJ2-1, the V gene TRBV19; TCRdb selects TRBD2, and the lack of DNA leaves this call unchecked. The CDR3 contains 13 residues. Germline V CDR1 and CDR2: LNHDA, SQIVND (reference sequence). This CDR3 reads CASRLAGSNEQFF.

This rearrangement joins TRBV7-8 to TRBJ2-3; TCRdb proposes TRBD2, but this gene call is untestable without DNA. The V gene's germline CDR1 is SGHVS and CDR2 FQNEAQ. The CDR3 runs 15 residues. The CDR3 protein is CASSPREGLTDTQYF.

This sequence joins TRBV12-3 or TRBV12-4 and TRBJ2-2. This CDR3 has 15 residues. The CDR3 spells CASRPSQVNTGELFF.

The chain recombines TRBV12-3 or TRBV12-4 with TRBJ1-6. CDR3 length: 12 residues. CDR3 loop: CASSLGNSPLHF.

The chain couples TRBV13 to TRBJ2-7. The CDR3 is 14 amino acids. Germline CDR1 PRHDT, CDR2 FYEKMQ (reference sequence). CDR3 amino acids: CASSYRGQDYEQYF. Full variable domain (outside the CDR3, taken from reference TRBV13 and TRBJ2-7): AAGVIQSPRHLIKEKRETATLKCYPIPRHDTVYWYQQGPGQDPQFLISFYEKMQSDKGSIPDRFSAQQFSDYHSELNMSSLELGDSALYFCASSYRGQDYEQYFGPGTRLTVT.

J is TRBJ2-1 and V is TRBV4-1. The germline V gene encodes CDR1 MGHRA and CDR2 YSYEKL. The CDR3 loop spans 15 amino acids. The CDR3 sequence is CASSQDQVDYNEQFF.

CDR3 amino acids: CASSVVSAEAFF. The rearrangement links TRBV9 to TRBJ1-1. The CDR3 runs 12 residues. Germline loops: CDR1 SGDLS, CDR2 YYNGEE. The full variable domain, completed using reference TRBV9 and TRBJ1-1, is DSGVTQTPKHLITATGQRVTLRCSPRSGDLSVYWYQQSLDQGLQFLIQYYNGEERAKGNILERFSAQQFPDLHSELNLSSLELGDSALYFCASSVVSAEAFFGQGTRLTVV.